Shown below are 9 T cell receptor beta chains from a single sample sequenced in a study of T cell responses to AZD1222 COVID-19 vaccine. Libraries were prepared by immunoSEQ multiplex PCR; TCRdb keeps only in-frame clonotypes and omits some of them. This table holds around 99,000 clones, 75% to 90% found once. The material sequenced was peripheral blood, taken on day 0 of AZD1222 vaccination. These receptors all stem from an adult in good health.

The CDR3 bases are TGTGCCAGTGGGGGGGGCGGGAACACTGAAGCTTTCTTT. Amino acid sequence: CASGGGGNTEAFF. The chain uses TRBV6-5 and TRBJ1-1; a weak D match, TRBD1 (6 bases). The V and J ends lost 9 bases and 1 base respectively, with 12 bases between them. The CDR3 is made up of 13 amino acids. Germline V gene lookup returns CDR1 MNHEY and CDR2 SVGAGI.

The CDR3 nucleotides are TGTGCCAGCAGGCGAGGAGTGGGGGTTGTCTATGGCTACACCTTC. This translates into CASRRGVGVVYGYTF. The rearrangement links TRBV2 to TRBJ1-2, with a tentative D call TRBD1 (5 bases). The CDR3 consists of 15 residues. Trimming took off 6 bases at V and 4 bases at J, with 18 bases between the two ends. In germline, CDR1 is SNHLY, CDR2 FYNNEI.

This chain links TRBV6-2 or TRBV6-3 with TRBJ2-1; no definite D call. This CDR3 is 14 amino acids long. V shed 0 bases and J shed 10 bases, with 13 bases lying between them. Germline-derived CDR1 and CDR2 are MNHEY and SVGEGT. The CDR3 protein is CASSYSLLRDEQFF. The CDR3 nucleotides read TGTGCCAGCAGTTACTCTCTCCTGAGAGACGAGCAGTTCTTC.

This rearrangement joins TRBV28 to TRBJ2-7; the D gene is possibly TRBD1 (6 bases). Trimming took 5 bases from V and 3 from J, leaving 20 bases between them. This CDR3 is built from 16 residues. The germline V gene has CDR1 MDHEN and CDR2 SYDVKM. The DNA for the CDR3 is TGTGCCAGCAGTCTAATCACAGGGAAGCTTTTCTACGAGCAGTACTTC. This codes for CASSLITGKLFYEQYF.

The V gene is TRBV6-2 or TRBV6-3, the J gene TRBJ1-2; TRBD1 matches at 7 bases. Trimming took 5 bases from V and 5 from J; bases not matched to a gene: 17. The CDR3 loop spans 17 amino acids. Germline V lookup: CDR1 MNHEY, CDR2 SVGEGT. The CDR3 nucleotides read TGTGCCAGCAGTATCCGGGACAGATCCAATTTTCTATATGGCTACACCTTC. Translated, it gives CASSIRDRSNFLYGYTF.

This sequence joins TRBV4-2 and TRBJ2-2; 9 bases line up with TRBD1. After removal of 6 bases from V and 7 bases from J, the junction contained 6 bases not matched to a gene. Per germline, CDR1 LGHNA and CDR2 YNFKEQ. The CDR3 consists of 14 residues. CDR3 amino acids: CASSLQGAGGELFF. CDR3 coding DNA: TGTGCCAGCAGTCTACAGGGGGCAGGCGGGGAGCTGTTTTTT.

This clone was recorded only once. As DNA, the CDR3 is TGTGCCAGCAGGATTAGAGCCAACCCTTCGAACACCGGGGAGCTGTTTTTT. Translation gives CASRIRANPSNTGELFF. The chain has TRBV2 and TRBJ2-2; D remains unclear. The CDR3 spans 17 residues. Germline CDR1 is SNHLY and CDR2 is FYNNEI. With 6 bases removed from V and 0 bases from J, the gap between germline ends came to 17 bases.

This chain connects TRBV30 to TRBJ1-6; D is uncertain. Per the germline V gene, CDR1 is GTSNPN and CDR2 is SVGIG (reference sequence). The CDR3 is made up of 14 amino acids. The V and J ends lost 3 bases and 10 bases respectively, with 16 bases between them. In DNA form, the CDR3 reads TGTGCCTGGAGGCTAGCCGGGTCTGGGTCACCCCTCCACTTT. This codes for CAWRLAGSGSPLHF.

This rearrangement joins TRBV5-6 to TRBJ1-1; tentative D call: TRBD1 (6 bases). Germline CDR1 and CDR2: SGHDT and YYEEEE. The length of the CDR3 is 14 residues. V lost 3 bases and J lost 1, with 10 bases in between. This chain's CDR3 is CASSSTGANTEAFF. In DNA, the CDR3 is TGTGCCAGCAGCTCGACAGGAGCGAACACTGAAGCTTTCTTT.